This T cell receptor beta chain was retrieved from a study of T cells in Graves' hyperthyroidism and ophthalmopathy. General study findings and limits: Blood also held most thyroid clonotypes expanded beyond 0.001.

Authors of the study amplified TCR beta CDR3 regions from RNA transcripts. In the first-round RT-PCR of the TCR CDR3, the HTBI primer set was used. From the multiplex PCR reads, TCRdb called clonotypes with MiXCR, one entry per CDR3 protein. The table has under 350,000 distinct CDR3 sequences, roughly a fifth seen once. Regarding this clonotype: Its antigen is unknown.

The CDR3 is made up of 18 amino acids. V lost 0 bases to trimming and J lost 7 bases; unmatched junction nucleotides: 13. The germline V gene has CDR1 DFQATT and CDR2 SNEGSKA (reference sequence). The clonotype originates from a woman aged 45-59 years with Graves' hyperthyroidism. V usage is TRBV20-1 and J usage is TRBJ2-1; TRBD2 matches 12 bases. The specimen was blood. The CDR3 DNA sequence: TGCAGTGCTAGAGATCCCCTAGCGGGGGGGCCTCGAAGGAATGAGCAGTTCTTC. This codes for CSARDPLAGGPRRNEQFF.